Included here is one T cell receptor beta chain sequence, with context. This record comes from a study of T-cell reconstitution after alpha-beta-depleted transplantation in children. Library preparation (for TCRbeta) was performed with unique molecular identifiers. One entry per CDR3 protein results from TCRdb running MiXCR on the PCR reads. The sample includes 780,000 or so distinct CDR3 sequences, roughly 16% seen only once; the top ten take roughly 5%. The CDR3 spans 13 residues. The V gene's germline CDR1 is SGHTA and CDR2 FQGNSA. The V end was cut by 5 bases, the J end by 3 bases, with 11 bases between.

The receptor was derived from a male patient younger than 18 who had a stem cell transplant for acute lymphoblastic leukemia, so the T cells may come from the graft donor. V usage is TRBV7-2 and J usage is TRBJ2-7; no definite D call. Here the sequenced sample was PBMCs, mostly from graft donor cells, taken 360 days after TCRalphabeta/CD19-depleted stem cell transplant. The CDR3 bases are TGTGCCAGCAGCCCGACACGATTCTACGAGCAGTACTTC. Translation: CASSPTRFYEQYF. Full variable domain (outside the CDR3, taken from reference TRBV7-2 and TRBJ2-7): GAGVSQSPSNKVTEKGKDVELRCDPISGHTALYWYRQSLGQGLEFLIYFQGNSAPDKSGLPSDRFSAERTGGSVSTLTIQRTQQEDSAVYLCASSPTRFYEQYFGPGTRLTVT.